The TCR beta chain described here comes from a study of CD8 T cells in Susac syndrome. The germline V gene encodes CDR1 SNHLY and CDR2 FYNNEI. The V and J ends lost 4 bases and 8 bases, in that order; junction bases with no gene match: 9. The CDR3 runs to 16 residues. CD8+ and CD4+ T cells taken from blood had their TCR beta sequenced. Negative isolation yielded CD4+ and CD8+ T cells, and FACS enriched TEMRA cells. RNA in amounts of roughly 0.5 to 1 ug was reverse transcribed with random hexamers. Amplification of TCR beta CDR3 spanned 54 Vbeta and 13 Jbeta via immunoSEQ multiplex PCR. TCRdb re-derived calls from the immunoSEQ multiplex PCR reads in MiXCR, one entry per CDR3 protein. The sample records approximately 190,000 distinct CDR3 sequences, over 90% being singletons.

This TCR derives from a human donor with multiple sclerosis. Sequences were obtained from CD4+ T cells from PBMCs. The chain is built from TRBV2 and TRBJ1-6, with TRBD1 identical over 9 bases. The CDR3 nucleotides read TGTGCCAGCAGTGGGGCTCCGGGACAGGGCGATTCACCCCTCCACTTT. It is translated as CASSGAPGQGDSPLHF.